This entry features one TCR beta chain sequence. Here immunoSEQ multiplex PCR was the method, and the copy in TCRdb shows in-frame clones only, minus some. The repertoire has 50,000 or so clones, 90% to 95% of them found once; the top ten carry less than 2.5%. The data were obtained in a study of T cell changes during pregnancy in multiple sclerosis. The V gene's germline CDR1 is LNHDA and CDR2 SQIVND (reference sequence). The CDR3 runs to 18 residues. Trimming took 5 bases from V and 3 from J, leaving 25 bases between them. This sequence was found in a female donor with multiple sclerosis, enrolled in a pregnancy study. The material sequenced was peripheral blood, taken in the third trimester of pregnancy. The rearrangement uses TRBV19 and TRBJ2-5; a weak D match, TRBD1 (6 bases). CDR3 sequence: CASSARLWGRGVEETQYF. The DNA of the CDR3 is TGTGCCAGTAGTGCCCGGCTCTGGGGCAGGGGAGTGGAAGAGACCCAGTACTTC.